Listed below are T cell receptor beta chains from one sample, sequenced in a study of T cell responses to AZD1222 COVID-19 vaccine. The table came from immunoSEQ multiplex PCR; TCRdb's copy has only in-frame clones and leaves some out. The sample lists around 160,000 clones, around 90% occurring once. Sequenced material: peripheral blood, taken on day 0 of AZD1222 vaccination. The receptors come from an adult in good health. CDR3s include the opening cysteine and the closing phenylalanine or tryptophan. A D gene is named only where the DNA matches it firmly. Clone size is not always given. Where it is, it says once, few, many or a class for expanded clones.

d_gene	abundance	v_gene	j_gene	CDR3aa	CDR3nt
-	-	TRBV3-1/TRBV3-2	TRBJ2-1	CASSLELSSYNEQFF	TGTGCCAGCAGCCTGGAGCTGAGCTCCTACAATGAGCAGTTCTTC
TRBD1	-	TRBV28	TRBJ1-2	CASSTQTGGNYGYTF	TGTGCCAGCAGTACCCAGACAGGGGGGAACTATGGCTACACCTTC
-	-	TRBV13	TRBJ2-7	CASTSLAMVDEQYF	TGTGCCAGCACCTCACTAGCTATGGTGGACGAGCAGTACTTC
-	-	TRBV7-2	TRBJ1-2	CASSLASGNYGYTF	TGTGCCAGCAGCTTAGCTTCTGGGAACTATGGCTACACCTTC
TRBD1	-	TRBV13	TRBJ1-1	CASSLTGIMNTEAFF	TGTGCCAGCAGCTTGACAGGGATTATGAACACTGAAGCTTTCTTT
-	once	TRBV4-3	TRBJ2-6	CASSQDKPGTFSAANVLTF	TGCGCCAGCAGCCAAGATAAGCCCGGGACATTCTCTGCGGCCAACGTCCTGACTTTC
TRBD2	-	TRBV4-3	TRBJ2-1	CASSQSLAGSYNEQFF	TGCGCCAGCAGCCAGTCACTAGCGGGTTCCTACAATGAGCAGTTCTTC
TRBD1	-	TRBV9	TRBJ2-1	CASSPTGTTYNEQFF	TGTGCCAGCAGCCCGACAGGGACGACCTACAATGAGCAGTTCTTC
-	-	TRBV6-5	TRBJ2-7	CASSYGLASVGNEQYF	TGTGCCAGCAGTTACGGATTGGCGAGCGTTGGGAACGAGCAGTACTTC
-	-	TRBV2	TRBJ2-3	CASRMGGPTDTQYF	TGTGCCAGCAGGATGGGCGGGCCCACAGATACGCAGTATTTT
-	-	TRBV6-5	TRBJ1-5	CASRWGADQPQHF	TGTGCCAGCAGATGGGGGGCAGACCAGCCCCAGCATTTT
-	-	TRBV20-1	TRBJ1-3	CSAIGNTIYF	TGCAGTGCGATCGGAAACACCATATATTTT
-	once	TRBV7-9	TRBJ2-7	CASSLGAPDEQYF	TGTGCCAGCAGCTTAGGAGCCCCGGACGAGCAGTACTTC
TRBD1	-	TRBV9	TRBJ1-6	CASSVDRDSPLHF	TGTGCCAGCAGCGTGGACAGGGACTCACCCCTCCACTTT
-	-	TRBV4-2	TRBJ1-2	CASSLSGYGYTF	TGTGCCAGCAGCCTGAGCGGTTATGGCTACACCTTC
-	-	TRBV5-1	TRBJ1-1	CASSLGGGVTEAFF	TGCGCCAGCAGCTTGGGGGGGGGAGTCACTGAAGCTTTCTTT
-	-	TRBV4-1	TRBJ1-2	CASTNGGGGDYGYTF	TGCGCCAGCACCAACGGGGGGGGCGGCGACTATGGCTACACCTTC